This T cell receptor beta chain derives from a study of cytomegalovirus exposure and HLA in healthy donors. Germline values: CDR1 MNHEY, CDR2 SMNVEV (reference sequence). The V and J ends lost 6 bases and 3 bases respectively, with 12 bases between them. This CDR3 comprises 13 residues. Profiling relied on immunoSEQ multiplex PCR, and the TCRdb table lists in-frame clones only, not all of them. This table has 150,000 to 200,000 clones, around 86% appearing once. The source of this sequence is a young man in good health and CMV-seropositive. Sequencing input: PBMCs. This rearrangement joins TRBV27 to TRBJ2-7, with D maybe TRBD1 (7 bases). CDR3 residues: CASRAGGFYEQYF. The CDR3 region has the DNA TGTGCCAGCAGGGCAGGGGGGTTCTACGAGCAGTACTTC.